The T cell receptor beta chain under discussion was sequenced for a study of PD-L1 blockade in urothelial cancer. Overall study context: Before enrollment, 0 to 3 chemotherapy regimens had been given to patients. Blood was subjected to analysis at 3 weeks (second dose) and 6 weeks following treatment start.

Stated time point: pretreatment peripheral blood. Sample numbers ranged from 1 to 8 per patient, encompassing pretreatment and on-treatment collections. Each PCR received spiked synthetic TCR analog templates. Sequenced by immunoSEQ multiplex PCR; TCRdb stores in-frame clones only, minus some. The top ten hold roughly 2% of the sample, which has around 100,000 clones, more than 75% seen once. Germline V CDR1 and CDR2: SGHRS, YFSETQ. The V gene end was trimmed by 4 bases and the J gene end by 6 bases; junction bases not matched to a gene: 9. This CDR3 region has 14 residues. The receptor was isolated from a man in his sixties with urothelial cancer. The V and J genes are TRBV5-1 and TRBJ2-7; 8 bases align to TRBD2. Sample: PBMCs, taken around atezolizumab (anti-PD-L1) treatment. The CDR3 protein is CASSPGGGTFEQYF. The CDR3 coding sequence is TGCGCCAGCAGCCCGGGCGGGGGGACGTTCGAGCAGTACTTC. Based on the CDR3 plus reference TRBV5-1 and TRBJ2-7, the full variable domain is KAGVTQTPRYLIKTRGQQVTLSCSPISGHRSVSWYQQTPGQGLQFLFEYFSETQRNKGNFPGRFSGRQFSNSRSEMNVSTLELGDSALYLCASSPGGGTFEQYFGPGTRLTVT.